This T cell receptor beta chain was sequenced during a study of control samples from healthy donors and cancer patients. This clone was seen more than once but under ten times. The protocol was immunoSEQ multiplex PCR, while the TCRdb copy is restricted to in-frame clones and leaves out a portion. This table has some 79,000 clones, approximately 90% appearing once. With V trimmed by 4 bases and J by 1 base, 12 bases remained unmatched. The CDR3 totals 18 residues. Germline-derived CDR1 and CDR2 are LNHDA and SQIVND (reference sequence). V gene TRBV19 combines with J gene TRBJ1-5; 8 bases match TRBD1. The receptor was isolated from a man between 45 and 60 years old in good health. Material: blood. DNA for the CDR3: TGTGCCAGTAGTAAGGACAGGGAGGGAGGAAAAAGCAATCAGCCCCAGCATTTT. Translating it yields CASSKDREGGKSNQPQHF.